The clone carrying this T cell receptor (beta chain) was seen more than once but under ten times. The entry originates in a study of T cell changes during pregnancy in multiple sclerosis. Method: immunoSEQ multiplex PCR; TCRdb's copy keeps in-frame clones and lacks some. The table records some 80,000 clones, about 94% of them present only once. This CDR3 contains 12 residues. V lost 2 bases to trimming and J lost 6 bases, with 8 bases between them. Germline V gene sequence: CDR1 ENHRY, CDR2 SYGVKD. This chain links TRBV10-3 with TRBJ2-7; D unresolved. The TCR originated in a female donor with multiple sclerosis, enrolled in a pregnancy study. The input for sequencing was peripheral blood, taken in the third trimester of pregnancy. CDR3: CAISETIREQYF. CDR3 DNA: TGTGCCATCAGTGAGACAATCCGCGAGCAGTACTTC.